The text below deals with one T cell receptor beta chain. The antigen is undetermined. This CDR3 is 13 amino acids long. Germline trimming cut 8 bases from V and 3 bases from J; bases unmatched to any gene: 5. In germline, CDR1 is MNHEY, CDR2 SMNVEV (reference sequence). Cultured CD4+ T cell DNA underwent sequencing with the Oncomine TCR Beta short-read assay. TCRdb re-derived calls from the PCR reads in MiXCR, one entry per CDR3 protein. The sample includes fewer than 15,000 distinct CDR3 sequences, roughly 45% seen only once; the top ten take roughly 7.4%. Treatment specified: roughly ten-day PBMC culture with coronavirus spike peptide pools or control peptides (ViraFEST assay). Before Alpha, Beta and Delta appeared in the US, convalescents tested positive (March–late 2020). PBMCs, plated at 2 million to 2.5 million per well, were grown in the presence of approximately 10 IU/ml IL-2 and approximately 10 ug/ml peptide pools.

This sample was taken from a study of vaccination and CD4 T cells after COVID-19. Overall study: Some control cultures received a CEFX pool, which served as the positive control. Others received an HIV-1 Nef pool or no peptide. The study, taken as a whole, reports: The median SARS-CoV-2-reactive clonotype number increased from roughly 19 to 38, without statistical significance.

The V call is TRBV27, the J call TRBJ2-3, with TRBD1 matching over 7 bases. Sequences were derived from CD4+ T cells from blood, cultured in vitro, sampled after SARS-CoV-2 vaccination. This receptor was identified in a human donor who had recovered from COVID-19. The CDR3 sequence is CASRGGSTDTQYF. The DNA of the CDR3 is TGTGCCAGCCGAGGGGGCTCTACAGATACGCAGTATTTT.